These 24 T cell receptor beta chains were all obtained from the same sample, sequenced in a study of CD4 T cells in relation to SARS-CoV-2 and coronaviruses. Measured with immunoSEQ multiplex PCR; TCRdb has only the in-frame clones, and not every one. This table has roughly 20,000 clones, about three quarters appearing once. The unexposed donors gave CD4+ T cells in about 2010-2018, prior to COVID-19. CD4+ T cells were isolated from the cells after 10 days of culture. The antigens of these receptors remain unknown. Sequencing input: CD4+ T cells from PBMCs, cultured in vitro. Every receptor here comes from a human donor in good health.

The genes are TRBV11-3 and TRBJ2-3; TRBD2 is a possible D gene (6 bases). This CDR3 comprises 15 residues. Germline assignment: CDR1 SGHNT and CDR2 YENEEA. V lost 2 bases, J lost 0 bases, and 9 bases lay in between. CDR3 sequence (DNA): TGTGCCAGCAGCTTATACGGGAGAAGCACAGATACGCAGTATTTT. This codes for CASSLYGRSTDTQYF.

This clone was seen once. The CDR3 loop is CASSLAQGARTEAFF. The CDR3 DNA follows: TGTGCCAGCAGTTTGGCCCAGGGGGCTCGTACTGAAGCTTTCTTT. This rearrangement joins TRBV28 to TRBJ1-1; the match to TRBD1 covers 8 bases. Germline values: CDR1 MDHEN, CDR2 SYDVKM. CDR3 length equals 15 residues. The V gene end was trimmed by 3 bases and the J gene end by 5 bases; junction bases not matched to a gene: 8.

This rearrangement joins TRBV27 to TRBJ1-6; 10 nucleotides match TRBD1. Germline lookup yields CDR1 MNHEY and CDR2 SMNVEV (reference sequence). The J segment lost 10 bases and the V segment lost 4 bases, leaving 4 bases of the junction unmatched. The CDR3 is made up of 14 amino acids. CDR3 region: CASSSGTGASPLHF. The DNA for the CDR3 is TGTGCCAGCAGTTCCGGGACAGGGGCCTCACCCCTCCACTTT.

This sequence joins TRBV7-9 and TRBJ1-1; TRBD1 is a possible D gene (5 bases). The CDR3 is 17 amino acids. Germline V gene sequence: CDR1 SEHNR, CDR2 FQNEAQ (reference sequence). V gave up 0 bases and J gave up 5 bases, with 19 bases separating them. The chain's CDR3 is CASSLALRSGVGTEAFF. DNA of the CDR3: TGTGCCAGCAGCTTAGCGTTGAGGTCGGGGGTAGGGACTGAAGCTTTCTTT.

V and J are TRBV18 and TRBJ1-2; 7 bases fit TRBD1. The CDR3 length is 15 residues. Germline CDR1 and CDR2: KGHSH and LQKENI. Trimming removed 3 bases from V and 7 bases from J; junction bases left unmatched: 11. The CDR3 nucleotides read TGTGCCAGCTCACCCCGACAGGGCAGCAGGGGTGGCTACACCTTC. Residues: CASSPRQGSRGGYTF. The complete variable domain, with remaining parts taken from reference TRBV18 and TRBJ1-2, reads NAGVMQNPRHLVRRRGQEARLRCSPMKGHSHVYWYRQLPEEGLKFMVYLQKENIIDESGMPKERFSAEFPKEGPSILRIQQVVRGDSAAYFCASSPRQGSRGGYTFGSGTRLTVV.

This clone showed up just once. CDR3 DNA sequence: TGTGCCTGGAGTGGGGGGTACAATGAGCAGTTCTTC. Its protein is CAWSGGYNEQFF. This chain links TRBV30 with TRBJ2-1; D is tentatively TRBD1 or TRBD2 (5 bases each). The CDR3 contains 12 residues. The germline CDR1 and CDR2 sequences are GTSNPN and SVGIG (reference sequence). Between the trimmed V and J ends, which lost 1 base and 4 bases, there was a span of 5 bases.

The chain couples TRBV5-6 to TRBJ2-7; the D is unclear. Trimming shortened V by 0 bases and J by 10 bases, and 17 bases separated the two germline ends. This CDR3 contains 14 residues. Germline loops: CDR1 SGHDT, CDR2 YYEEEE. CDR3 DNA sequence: TGTGCCAGCAGCTTGGATGGCAGTTCTACGATTCAGTACTTC. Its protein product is CASSLDGSSTIQYF.

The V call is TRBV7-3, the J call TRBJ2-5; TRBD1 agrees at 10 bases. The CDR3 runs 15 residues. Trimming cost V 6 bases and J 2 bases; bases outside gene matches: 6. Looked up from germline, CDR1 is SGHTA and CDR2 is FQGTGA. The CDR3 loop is CASRRTGGRQETQYF. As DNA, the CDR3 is TGTGCCAGCAGACGGACAGGGGGAAGGCAAGAGACCCAGTACTTC.

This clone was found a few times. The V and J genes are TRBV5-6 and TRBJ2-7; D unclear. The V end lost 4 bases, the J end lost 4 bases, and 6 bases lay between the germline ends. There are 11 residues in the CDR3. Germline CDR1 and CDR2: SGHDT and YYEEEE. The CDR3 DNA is TGTGCCAGCAGCCAGAGATACGAGCAGTACTTC. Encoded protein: CASSQRYEQYF.

The CDR3, as DNA: TGTGCCTGGAGTATGAGGAGGGGTGAAAAACTGTTTTTT. It codes for CAWSMRRGEKLFF. This chain joins TRBV30 and TRBJ1-4; D may be TRBD1 (5 bases). Germline assignment: CDR1 GTSNPN and CDR2 SVGIG (reference sequence). The V end was cut by 2 bases, the J end by 7 bases, with 11 bases between. The CDR3 extends over 13 amino acids.

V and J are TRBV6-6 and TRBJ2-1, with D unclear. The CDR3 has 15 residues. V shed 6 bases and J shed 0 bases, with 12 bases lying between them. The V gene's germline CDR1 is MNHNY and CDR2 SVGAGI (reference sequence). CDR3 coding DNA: TGTGCCAGCAGCCCCGAGCGATACTCCTACAATGAGCAGTTCTTC. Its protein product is CASSPERYSYNEQFF.

CDR3 loop: CASSRDREQFF. The CDR3 nucleotides are TGTGCCAGCAGCCGGGACAGAGAGCAGTTCTTC. This chain joins TRBV3-1 (or the pseudogene TRBV3-2) and TRBJ2-1; TRBD1 agrees at 7 bases. Germline lookup yields CDR1 LGHDT and CDR2 YNNKEL (reference sequence). J lost 10 bases, V lost 4 bases, and 1 base had no gene match. This CDR3 region has 11 residues.

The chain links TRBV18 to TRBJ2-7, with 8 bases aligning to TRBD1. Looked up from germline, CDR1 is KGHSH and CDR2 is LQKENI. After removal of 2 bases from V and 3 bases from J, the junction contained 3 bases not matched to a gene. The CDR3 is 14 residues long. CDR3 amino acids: CASSPRDRSYEQYF. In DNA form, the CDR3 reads TGTGCCAGCTCACCAAGGGACAGGAGCTACGAGCAGTACTTC. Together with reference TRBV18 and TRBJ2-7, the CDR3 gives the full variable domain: NAGVMQNPRHLVRRRGQEARLRCSPMKGHSHVYWYRQLPEEGLKFMVYLQKENIIDESGMPKERFSAEFPKEGPSILRIQQVVRGDSAAYFCASSPRDRSYEQYFGPGTRLTVT.

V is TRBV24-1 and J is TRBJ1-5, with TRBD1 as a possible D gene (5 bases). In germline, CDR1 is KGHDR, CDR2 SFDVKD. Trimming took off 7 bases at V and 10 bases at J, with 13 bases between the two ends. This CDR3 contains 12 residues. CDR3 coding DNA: TGTGCCACCAGCGGGACTGTTGGCCCCCAGCATTTT. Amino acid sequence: CATSGTVGPQHF.

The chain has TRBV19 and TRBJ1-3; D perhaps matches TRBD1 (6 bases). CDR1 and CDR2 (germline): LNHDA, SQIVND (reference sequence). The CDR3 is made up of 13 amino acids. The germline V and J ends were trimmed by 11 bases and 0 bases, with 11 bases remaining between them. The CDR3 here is CASQDSSGNTIYF. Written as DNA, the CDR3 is TGTGCCTCTCAGGACAGCTCTGGAAACACCATATATTTT.

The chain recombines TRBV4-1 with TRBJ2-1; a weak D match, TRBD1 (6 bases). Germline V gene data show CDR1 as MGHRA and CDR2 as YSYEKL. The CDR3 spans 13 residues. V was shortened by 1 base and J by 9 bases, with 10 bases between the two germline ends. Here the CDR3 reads CASSQVQGFEQFF. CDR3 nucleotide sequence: TGCGCCAGCAGCCAAGTTCAGGGGTTTGAGCAGTTCTTC.

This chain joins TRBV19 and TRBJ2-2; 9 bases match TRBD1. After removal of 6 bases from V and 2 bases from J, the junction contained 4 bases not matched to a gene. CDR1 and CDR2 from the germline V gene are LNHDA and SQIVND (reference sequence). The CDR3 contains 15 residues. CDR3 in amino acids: CASRRGQGNTGELFF. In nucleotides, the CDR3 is TGTGCCAGTAGAAGGGGACAGGGAAACACCGGGGAGCTGTTTTTT.

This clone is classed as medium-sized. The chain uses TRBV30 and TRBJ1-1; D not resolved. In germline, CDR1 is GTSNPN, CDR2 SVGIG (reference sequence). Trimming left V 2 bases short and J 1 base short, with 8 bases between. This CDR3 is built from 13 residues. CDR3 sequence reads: CAWSYSKNTEAFF. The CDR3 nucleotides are TGTGCCTGGAGTTATTCGAAGAACACTGAAGCTTTCTTT. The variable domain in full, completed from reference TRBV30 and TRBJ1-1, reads SQTIHQWPATLVQPVGSPLSLECTVEGTSNPNLYWYRQAAGRGLQLLFYSVGIGQISSEVPQNLSASRPQDRQFILSSKKLLLSDSGFYLCAWSYSKNTEAFFGQGTRLTVV.

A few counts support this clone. The CDR3 here is CASTGGHWERNQPQHF. The CDR3 nucleotides read TGTGCCAGCACCGGGGGCCATTGGGAGCGCAATCAGCCCCAGCATTTT. The chain employs TRBV19 and TRBJ1-5, with a tentative D call TRBD1 (6 bases). The CDR3 is 16 amino acids. Trimming pared 9 bases from V and 2 bases from J, leaving 20 bases between. Germline lookup yields CDR1 LNHDA and CDR2 SQIVND (reference sequence). Based on the CDR3 plus reference TRBV19 and TRBJ1-5, the full variable domain is DGGITQSPKYLFRKEGQNVTLSCEQNLNHDAMYWYRQDPGQGLRLIYYSQIVNDFQKGDIAEGYSVSREKKESFPLTVTSAQKNPTAFYLCASTGGHWERNQPQHFGDGTRLSIL.

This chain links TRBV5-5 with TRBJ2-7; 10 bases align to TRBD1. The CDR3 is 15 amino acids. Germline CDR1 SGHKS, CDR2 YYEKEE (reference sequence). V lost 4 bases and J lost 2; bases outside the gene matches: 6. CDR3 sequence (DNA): TGTGCCAGCAGCGCCGCCGGGACAGGGGCCTACGAGCAGTACTTC. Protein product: CASSAAGTGAYEQYF.

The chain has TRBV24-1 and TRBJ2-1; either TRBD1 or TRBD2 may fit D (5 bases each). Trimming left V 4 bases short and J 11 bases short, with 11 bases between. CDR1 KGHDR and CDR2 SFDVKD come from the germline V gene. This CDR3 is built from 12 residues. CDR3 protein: CATSEPPGQQFF. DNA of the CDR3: TGTGCCACCAGTGAACCACCGGGACAGCAGTTCTTC.

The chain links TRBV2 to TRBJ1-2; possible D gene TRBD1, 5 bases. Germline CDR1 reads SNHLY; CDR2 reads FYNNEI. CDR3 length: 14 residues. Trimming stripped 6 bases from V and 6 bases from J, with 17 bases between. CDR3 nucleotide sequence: TGTGCCAGCAGCGGGGCCCGGGACGGCCATGGCTACACCTTC. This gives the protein CASSGARDGHGYTF.

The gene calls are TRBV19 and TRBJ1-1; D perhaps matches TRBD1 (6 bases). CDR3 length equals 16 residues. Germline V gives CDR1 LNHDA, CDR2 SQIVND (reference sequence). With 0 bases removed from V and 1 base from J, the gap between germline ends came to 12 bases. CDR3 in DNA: TGTGCCAGTAGTATAGATAACGGGGGCGCGAACACTGAAGCTTTCTTT. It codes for CASSIDNGGANTEAFF.

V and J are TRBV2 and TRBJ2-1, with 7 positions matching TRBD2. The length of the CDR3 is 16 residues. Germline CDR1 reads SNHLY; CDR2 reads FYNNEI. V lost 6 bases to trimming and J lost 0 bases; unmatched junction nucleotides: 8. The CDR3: CASSTLAQSSYNEQFF. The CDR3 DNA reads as TGTGCCAGCAGCACACTAGCGCAGAGCTCCTACAATGAGCAGTTCTTC.